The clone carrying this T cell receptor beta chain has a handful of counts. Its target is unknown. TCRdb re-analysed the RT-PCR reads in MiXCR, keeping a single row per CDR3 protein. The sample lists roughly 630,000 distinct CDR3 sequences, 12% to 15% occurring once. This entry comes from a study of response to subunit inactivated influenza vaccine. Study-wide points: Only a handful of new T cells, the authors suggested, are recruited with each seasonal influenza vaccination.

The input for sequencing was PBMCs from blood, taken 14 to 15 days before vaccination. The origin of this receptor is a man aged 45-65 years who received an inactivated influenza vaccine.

This chain's CDR3 is CASTQLGTTDTQYF. The CDR3 DNA is TGTGCCAGCACCCAACTGGGTACCACAGATACGCAGTATTTT. V is TRBV19 and J is TRBJ2-3; no firm D call. V shed 9 bases and J shed 2 bases, with 15 bases lying between them. The CDR3 has 14 amino acids. The germline V gene has CDR1 LNHDA and CDR2 SQIVND (reference sequence).